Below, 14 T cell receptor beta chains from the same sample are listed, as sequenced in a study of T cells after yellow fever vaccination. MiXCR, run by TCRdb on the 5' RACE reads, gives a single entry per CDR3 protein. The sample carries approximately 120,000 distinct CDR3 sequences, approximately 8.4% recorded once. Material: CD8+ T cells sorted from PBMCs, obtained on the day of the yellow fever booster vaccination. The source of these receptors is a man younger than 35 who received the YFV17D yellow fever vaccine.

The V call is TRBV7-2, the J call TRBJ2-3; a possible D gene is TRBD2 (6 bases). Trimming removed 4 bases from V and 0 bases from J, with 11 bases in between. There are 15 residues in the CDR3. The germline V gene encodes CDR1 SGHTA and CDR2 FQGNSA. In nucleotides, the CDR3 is TGTGCCAGCAGCTATACTGGGGGGAGCACAGATACGCAGTATTTT. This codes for CASSYTGGSTDTQYF. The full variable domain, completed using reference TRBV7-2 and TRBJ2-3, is GAGVSQSPSNKVTEKGKDVELRCDPISGHTALYWYRQSLGQGLEFLIYFQGNSAPDKSGLPSDRFSAERTGGSVSTLTIQRTQQEDSAVYLCASSYTGGSTDTQYFGPGTRLTVL.

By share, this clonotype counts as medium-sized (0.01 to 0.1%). The CDR3 bases are TGTGCCAGCAGTTTGGGCGGGGGGTACAATGAGCAGTTCTTC. Encoded protein: CASSLGGGYNEQFF. The chain is built from TRBV12-3 or TRBV12-4 and TRBJ2-1; 8 positions agree with TRBD2. This CDR3 is 14 amino acids long. Trimming took 3 bases from V and 4 from J; bases not matched to a gene: 2.

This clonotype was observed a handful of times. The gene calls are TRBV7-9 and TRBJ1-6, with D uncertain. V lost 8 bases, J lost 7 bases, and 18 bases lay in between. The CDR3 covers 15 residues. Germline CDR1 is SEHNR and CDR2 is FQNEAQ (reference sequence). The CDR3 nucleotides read TGTGCCAGCTCCGAGGCGGTGGGCGGGAATTCACCCCTCCACTTT. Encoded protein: CASSEAVGGNSPLHF.

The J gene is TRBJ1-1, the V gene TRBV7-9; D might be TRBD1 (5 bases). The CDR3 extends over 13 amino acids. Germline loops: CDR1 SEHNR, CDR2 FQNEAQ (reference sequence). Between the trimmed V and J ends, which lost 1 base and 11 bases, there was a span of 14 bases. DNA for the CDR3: TGTGCCAGCAGCTTAGAAGTGGGCAGGGTTGCTTTCTTT. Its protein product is CASSLEVGRVAFF.

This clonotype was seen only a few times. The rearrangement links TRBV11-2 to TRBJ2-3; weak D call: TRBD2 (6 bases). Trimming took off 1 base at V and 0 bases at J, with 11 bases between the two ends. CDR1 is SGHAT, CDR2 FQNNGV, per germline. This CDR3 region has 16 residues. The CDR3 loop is CASSLAGELSTDTQYF. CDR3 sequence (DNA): TGTGCCAGCAGCTTAGCGGGGGAACTTAGCACAGATACGCAGTATTTT.

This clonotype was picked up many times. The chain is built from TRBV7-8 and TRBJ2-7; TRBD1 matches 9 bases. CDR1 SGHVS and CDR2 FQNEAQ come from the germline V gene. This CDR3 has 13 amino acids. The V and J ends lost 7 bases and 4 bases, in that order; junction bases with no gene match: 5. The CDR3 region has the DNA TGTGCCAGCACCTGGACAGGGGCTTACGAGCAGTACTTC. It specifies CASTWTGAYEQYF.

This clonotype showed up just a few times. This chain's CDR3 is CATSDGTKRGVETQYF. In DNA, the CDR3 is TGTGCCACAAGCGATGGAACTAAGCGGGGAGTAGAGACCCAGTACTTC. The chain combines TRBV24-1 with TRBJ2-5; 7 nucleotides line up with TRBD2. After removal of 10 bases from V and 4 bases from J, the junction contained 17 bases not matched to a gene. Germline CDR1 and CDR2: KGHDR and SFDVKD. The length of the CDR3 is 16 residues.

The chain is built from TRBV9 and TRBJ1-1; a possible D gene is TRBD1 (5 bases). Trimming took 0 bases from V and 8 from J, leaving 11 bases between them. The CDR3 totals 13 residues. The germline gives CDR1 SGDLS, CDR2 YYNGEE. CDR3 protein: CASSVEWGTEAFF. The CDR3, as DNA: TGTGCCAGCAGCGTAGAATGGGGGACGGAAGCTTTCTTT.

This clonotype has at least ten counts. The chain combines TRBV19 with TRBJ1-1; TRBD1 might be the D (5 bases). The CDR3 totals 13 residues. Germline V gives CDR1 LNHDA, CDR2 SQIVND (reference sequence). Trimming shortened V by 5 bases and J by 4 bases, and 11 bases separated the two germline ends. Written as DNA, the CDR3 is TGTGCCAGTAGTCCCCAGGGCCCCACTGAAGCTTTCTTT. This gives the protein CASSPQGPTEAFF.

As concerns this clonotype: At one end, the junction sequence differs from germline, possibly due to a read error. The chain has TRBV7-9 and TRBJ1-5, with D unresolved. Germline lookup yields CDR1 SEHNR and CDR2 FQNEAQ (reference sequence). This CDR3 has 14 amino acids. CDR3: CASSLGTADHPQHF. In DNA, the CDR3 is TGTGCCAGCAGCTTAGGGACTGCTGATCATCCCCAGCATTTT.

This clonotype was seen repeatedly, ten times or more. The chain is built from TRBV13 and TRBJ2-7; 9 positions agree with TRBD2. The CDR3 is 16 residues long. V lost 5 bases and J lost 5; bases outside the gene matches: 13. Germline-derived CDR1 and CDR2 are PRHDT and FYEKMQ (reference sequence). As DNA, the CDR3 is TGTGCCAGCAGCACACGCGGGGGGGCCTTAAGGCACGAGCAGTACTTC. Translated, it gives CASSTRGGALRHEQYF.

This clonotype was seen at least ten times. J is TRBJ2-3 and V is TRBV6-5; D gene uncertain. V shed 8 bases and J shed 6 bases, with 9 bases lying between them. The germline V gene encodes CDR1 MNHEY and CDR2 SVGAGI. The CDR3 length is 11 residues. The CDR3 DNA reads TGTGCCAGCGGACCGTGGGATACGCAGTATTTT. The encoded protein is CASGPWDTQYF.

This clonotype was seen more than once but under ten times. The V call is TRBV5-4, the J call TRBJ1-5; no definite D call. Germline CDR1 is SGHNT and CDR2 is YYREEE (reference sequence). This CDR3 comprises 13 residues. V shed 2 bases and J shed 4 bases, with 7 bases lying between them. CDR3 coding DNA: TGTGCCAGCAGCTTCGGAGAGAATCAGCCCCAGCATTTT. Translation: CASSFGENQPQHF.

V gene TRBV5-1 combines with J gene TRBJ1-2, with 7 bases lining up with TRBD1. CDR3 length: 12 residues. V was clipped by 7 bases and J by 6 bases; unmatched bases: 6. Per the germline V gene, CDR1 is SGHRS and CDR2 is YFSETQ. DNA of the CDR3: TGCGCCAGCTCCACAACAGGGGATGGCTACACCTTC. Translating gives CASSTTGDGYTF.